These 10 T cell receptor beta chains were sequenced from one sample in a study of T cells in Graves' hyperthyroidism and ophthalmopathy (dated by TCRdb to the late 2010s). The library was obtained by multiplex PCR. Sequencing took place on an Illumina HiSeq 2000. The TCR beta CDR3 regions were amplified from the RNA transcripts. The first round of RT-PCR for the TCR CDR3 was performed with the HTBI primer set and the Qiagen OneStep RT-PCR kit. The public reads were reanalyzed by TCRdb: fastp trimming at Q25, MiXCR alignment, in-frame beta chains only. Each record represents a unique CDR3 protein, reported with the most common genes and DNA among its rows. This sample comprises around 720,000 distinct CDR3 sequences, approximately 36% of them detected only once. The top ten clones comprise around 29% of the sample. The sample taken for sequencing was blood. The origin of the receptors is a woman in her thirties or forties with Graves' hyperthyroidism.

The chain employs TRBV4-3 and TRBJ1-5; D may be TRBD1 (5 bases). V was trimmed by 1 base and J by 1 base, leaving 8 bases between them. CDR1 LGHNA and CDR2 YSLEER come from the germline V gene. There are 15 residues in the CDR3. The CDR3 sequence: CASSQGDRSNQPQHF. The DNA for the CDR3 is TGCGCCAGCAGCCAAGGCGACAGAAGCAATCAGCCCCAGCATTTT.

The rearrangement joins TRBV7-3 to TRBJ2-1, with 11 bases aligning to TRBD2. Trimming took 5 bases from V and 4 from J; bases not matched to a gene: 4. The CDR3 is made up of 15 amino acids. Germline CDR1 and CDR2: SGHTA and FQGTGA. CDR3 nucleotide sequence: TGTGCCAGCAGCACTGGGACTAGCGGTTACAATGAGCAGTTCTTC. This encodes CASSTGTSGYNEQFF.

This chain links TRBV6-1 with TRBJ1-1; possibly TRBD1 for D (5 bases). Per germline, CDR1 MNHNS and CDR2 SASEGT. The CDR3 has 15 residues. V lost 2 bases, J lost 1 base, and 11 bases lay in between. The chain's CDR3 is CASSEHRGRNTEAFF. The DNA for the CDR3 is TGTGCCAGCAGTGAACATAGGGGAAGGAACACTGAAGCTTTCTTT.

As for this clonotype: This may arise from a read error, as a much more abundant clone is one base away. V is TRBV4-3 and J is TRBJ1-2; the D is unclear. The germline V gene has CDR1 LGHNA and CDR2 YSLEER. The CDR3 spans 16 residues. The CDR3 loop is CASSQGYASLPDGFTF. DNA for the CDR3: TGCGCCAGCAGCCAAGGTTATGCCTCCCTGCCCGATGGCTTCACCTTC.

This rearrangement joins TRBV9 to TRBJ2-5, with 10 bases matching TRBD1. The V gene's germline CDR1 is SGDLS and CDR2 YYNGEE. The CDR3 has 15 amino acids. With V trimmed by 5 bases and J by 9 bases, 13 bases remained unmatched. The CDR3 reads CASSMTGTGEWAQYF. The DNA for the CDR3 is TGTGCCAGCAGTATGACCGGGACAGGGGAGTGGGCCCAGTACTTC.

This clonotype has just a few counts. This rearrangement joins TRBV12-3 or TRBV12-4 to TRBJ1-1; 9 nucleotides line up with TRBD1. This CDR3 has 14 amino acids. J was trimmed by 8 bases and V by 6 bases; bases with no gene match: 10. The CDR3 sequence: CASSRTGAPQEAFF. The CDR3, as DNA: TGTGCCAGCAGCCGGACAGGGGCTCCCCAGGAAGCTTTCTTT.

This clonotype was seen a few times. CDR3 DNA sequence: TGTGCCAGCAGCTTCGGTAGCGGAACCGGGGAGCTGTTTTTT. Its protein is CASSFGSGTGELFF. The gene calls are TRBV7-2 and TRBJ2-2, with D perhaps matching TRBD2 (6 bases). CDR1 and CDR2 (germline): SGHTA, FQGNSA. The CDR3 is 14 amino acids. The germline V and J ends were trimmed by 3 bases and 5 bases, with 10 bases remaining between them.

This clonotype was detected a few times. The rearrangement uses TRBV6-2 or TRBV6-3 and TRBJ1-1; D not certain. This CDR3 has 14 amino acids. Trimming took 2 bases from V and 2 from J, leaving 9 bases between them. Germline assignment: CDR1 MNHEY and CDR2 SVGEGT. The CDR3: CASSYLGINTEAFF. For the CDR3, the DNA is TGTGCCAGCAGTTACCTGGGGATCAACACTGAAGCTTTCTTT.

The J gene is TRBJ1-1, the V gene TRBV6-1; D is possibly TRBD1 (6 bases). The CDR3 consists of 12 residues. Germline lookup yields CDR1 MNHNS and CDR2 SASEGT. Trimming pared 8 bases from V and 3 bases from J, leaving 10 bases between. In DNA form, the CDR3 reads TGTGCCAGCGAGAGACAGGACACTGAAGCTTTCTTT. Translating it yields CASERQDTEAFF.

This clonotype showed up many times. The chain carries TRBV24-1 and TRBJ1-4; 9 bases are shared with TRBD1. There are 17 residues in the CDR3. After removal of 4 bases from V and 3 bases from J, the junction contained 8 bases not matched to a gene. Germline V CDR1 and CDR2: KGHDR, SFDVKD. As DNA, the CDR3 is TGTGCCACCAGTGAACCGGGACAGGGACAATCTAATGAAAAACTGTTTTTT. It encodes CATSEPGQGQSNEKLFF.